This entry lists 26 T cell receptor beta chains sequenced from one sample in a study of shared clonotypes between healthy human individuals. Some clones are missing from TCRdb's copy, which holds only in-frame ones; the method was immunoSEQ multiplex PCR. Here the sample spans hundreds of thousands of clones, more than 70% being singletons. Sequenced material: memory CD4+ T cells sorted from blood. The subset is: CD45RA-negative fraction. All receptors derive from a woman aged 30 to 39 in good health.

V and J are TRBV11-2 and TRBJ2-4, with a weak D call TRBD2 (6 bases). Germline-derived CDR1 and CDR2 are SGHAT and FQNNGV. This CDR3 region has 15 residues. Trimming took off 7 bases at V and 1 base at J, with 14 bases between the two ends. The CDR3 nucleotides read TGTGCCAGCACCCCGGGGGTGGGGGCCAAAAACATTCAGTACTTC. Amino acids: CASTPGVGAKNIQYF.

This clone was observed a handful of times. The chain carries TRBV7-6 and TRBJ2-4, with D possibly matching TRBD2 (5 bases). Germline CDR1 SGHVS, CDR2 FNYEAQ. Between the trimmed V and J ends, which lost 5 bases and 6 bases, there was a span of 14 bases. This CDR3 region has 14 residues. The CDR3 is CASSPIVGVNIQYF. In DNA, the CDR3 is TGTGCCAGCAGCCCTATAGTGGGAGTAAACATTCAGTACTTC. Based on the CDR3 plus reference TRBV7-6 and TRBJ2-4, the full variable domain is GAGVSQSPRYKVTKRGQDVALRCDPISGHVSLYWYRQALGQGPEFLTYFNYEAQQDKSGLPNDRFSAERPEGSISTLTIQRTEQRDSAMYRCASSPIVGVNIQYFGAGTRLSVL.

This clone appeared a few times. The V gene is TRBV6-5, the J gene TRBJ1-1; no clear D gene. CDR3 size: 13 residues. Per germline, CDR1 MNHEY and CDR2 SVGAGI. V lost 4 bases and J 6 bases, leaving 12 bases between the germline ends. The CDR3 nucleotides are TGTGCCAGCAGTTCTCCCAACTTTCCTGAAGCTTTCTTT. Amino acid sequence: CASSSPNFPEAFF.

The V call is TRBV5-1, the J call TRBJ2-2; D unclear. The CDR3 is made up of 16 amino acids. Deletions cut 0 bases from V and 0 bases from J, with 9 bases between. Germline CDR1 and CDR2: SGHRS and YFSETQ. The CDR3 here is CASSLVFGSNTGELFF. CDR3 bases: TGCGCCAGCAGCTTGGTGTTTGGCTCGAACACCGGGGAGCTGTTTTTT. The full variable domain, rest sourced from reference TRBV5-1 and TRBJ2-2, is KAGVTQTPRYLIKTRGQQVTLSCSPISGHRSVSWYQQTPGQGLQFLFEYFSETQRNKGNFPGRFSGRQFSNSRSEMNVSTLELGDSALYLCASSLVFGSNTGELFFGEGSRLTVL.

The sample holds one count of this clone. This chain links TRBV7-9 with TRBJ1-2, with 7 positions matching TRBD1. V shed 6 bases and J 3 bases; nucleotides not matched to a gene: 7. The CDR3 spans 14 residues. From germline, CDR1 is SEHNR and CDR2 FQNEAQ (reference sequence). The CDR3: CASRPRGIDYGYTF. The CDR3 region has the DNA TGTGCCAGCAGACCCAGGGGGATAGACTATGGCTACACCTTC. Drawing the rest from reference TRBV7-9 and TRBJ1-2, the complete variable domain is DTGVSQNPRHKITKRGQNVTFRCDPISEHNRLYWYRQTLGQGPEFLTYFQNEAQLEKSRLLSDRFSAERPKGSFSTLEIQRTEQGDSAMYLCASRPRGIDYGYTFGSGTRLTVV.

The rearrangement uses TRBV5-1 and TRBJ1-1; the D gene is possibly TRBD1 (6 bases). There are 14 residues in the CDR3. The V gene lost 4 bases and the J gene lost 2 bases, with 12 bases spanning the gap. Looked up from germline, CDR1 is SGHRS and CDR2 is YFSETQ. The DNA for the CDR3 is TGCGCCAGCAGCCCCCAACAGGGAAACACTGAAGCTTTCTTT. Its translation is CASSPQQGNTEAFF.

CDR3 sequence (DNA): TGTGCCAGCAGTTCACCGGGGGGCTCTGGAAACACCATATATTTT. This translates into CASSSPGGSGNTIYF. The chain joins TRBV28 to TRBJ1-3, with a possible D match to TRBD1 (5 bases). Trimming shortened V by 4 bases and J by 0 bases, and 10 bases separated the two germline ends. In germline, CDR1 is MDHEN, CDR2 SYDVKM. This CDR3 spans 15 amino acids.

The chain links TRBV27 to TRBJ1-2; 8 positions agree with TRBD1. The germline gives CDR1 MNHEY, CDR2 SMNVEV (reference sequence). The CDR3 is made up of 14 amino acids. V gave up 8 bases and J gave up 5 bases; unmatched junction bases: 10. The chain's CDR3 is CASSRTGTGYGYTF. CDR3 DNA sequence: TGTGCCAGCTCCCGTACCGGGACAGGATATGGCTACACCTTC.

This rearrangement joins TRBV6-1 to TRBJ1-2; the D gene is possibly TRBD1 (5 bases). Trimming removed 0 bases at V and 4 bases at J, with 9 bases between. This CDR3 has 14 residues. Germline values: CDR1 MNHNS, CDR2 SASEGT. The CDR3 region has the DNA TGTGCCAGCAGTGAAGCGCTGGGGCTCTATGGCTACACCTTC. Protein product: CASSEALGLYGYTF.

The V and J genes are TRBV9 and TRBJ1-5; D ambiguous. Germline values: CDR1 SGDLS, CDR2 YYNGEE. The CDR3 is made up of 15 amino acids. The V and J ends lost 7 bases and 0 bases respectively, with 14 bases between them. The CDR3 is CASGREGSSNQPQHF. The CDR3 DNA reads as TGTGCCAGCGGGAGGGAGGGCTCTAGCAATCAGCCCCAGCATTTT.

This clone was observed a few times. J is TRBJ2-7 and V is TRBV10-3; TRBD2 aligns across 7 bases. The trim removed 7 bases at V and 0 bases at J, leaving 12 bases unmatched. In germline, CDR1 is ENHRY, CDR2 SYGVKD. This CDR3 region has 16 residues. This CDR3 is CAITPREGSSSYEQYF. Here the CDR3 DNA reads TGTGCCATCACTCCGAGGGAGGGGTCCTCCTCCTACGAGCAGTACTTC.

This sequence joins TRBV7-2 and TRBJ2-2; 7 bases agree with TRBD2. Looked up from germline, CDR1 is SGHTA and CDR2 is FQGNSA. The CDR3 covers 17 residues. J lost 2 bases, V lost 5 bases, and 11 bases had no gene match. The CDR3, as DNA: TGTGCCAGCAGCCCTCGGCGGGGGAGGGTAAACACCGGGGAGCTGTTTTTT. Its protein is CASSPRRGRVNTGELFF. Complete variable domain (other parts from reference TRBV7-2 and TRBJ2-2): GAGVSQSPSNKVTEKGKDVELRCDPISGHTALYWYRQSLGQGLEFLIYFQGNSAPDKSGLPSDRFSAERTGGSVSTLTIQRTQQEDSAVYLCASSPRRGRVNTGELFFGEGSRLTVL.

This clone was seen a single time. This chain connects TRBV7-6 to TRBJ2-3; D is possibly TRBD2 (6 bases). This CDR3 is 15 amino acids long. CDR1 is SGHVS, CDR2 FNYEAQ, per germline. Trimming removed 5 bases at V and 6 bases at J, with 18 bases between. The CDR3: CASSPAGGPTDTQYF. The CDR3 DNA follows: TGTGCCAGCAGCCCAGCTGGAGGGCCTACGGATACGCAGTATTTT.

This clone appeared a single time. V usage is TRBV27 and J usage is TRBJ2-3, with a weak D call TRBD1 (6 bases). Trimming removed 10 bases at V and 0 bases at J, with 26 bases between. Germline CDR1 and CDR2: MNHEY and SMNVEV (reference sequence). This CDR3 region has 18 residues. Written as DNA, the CDR3 is TGTGCCACGAGTGGAAGGGACACCGAGGAACAAAGCACAGATACGCAGTATTTT. Translation: CATSGRDTEEQSTDTQYF.

This rearrangement joins TRBV10-1 to TRBJ2-7; 8 bases line up with TRBD2. Losses at the gene ends were 3 bases for V and 5 bases for J; bases not matched to a gene: 15. The CDR3 has 17 residues. The V gene's germline CDR1 is WNHNN and CDR2 SYGVQD (reference sequence). CDR3 nucleotide sequence: TGCGCCAGCAGTGATTCGCGAGGACTAGCCACGGGGGACGAGCAGTACTTC. Its translation is CASSDSRGLATGDEQYF.

The J gene is TRBJ2-7, the V gene TRBV11-2; maybe TRBD1 (6 bases). The CDR3 loop spans 14 amino acids. Germline V lookup: CDR1 SGHAT, CDR2 FQNNGV. The V and J ends lost 0 bases and 2 bases respectively, with 8 bases between them. The CDR3 sequence is CASSLDRTAYEQYF. The CDR3, as DNA: TGTGCCAGCAGCTTAGATAGGACAGCCTACGAGCAGTACTTC.

V usage is TRBV7-3 and J usage is TRBJ2-7, with 9 positions matching TRBD2. Unmatched junction bases numbered 5, after V lost 5 bases and J lost 3 bases. In germline, CDR1 is SGHTA, CDR2 FQGTGA. This CDR3 is 14 amino acids long. This chain's CDR3 is CASSRYSGSYEQYF. CDR3 in DNA: TGTGCCAGCAGCCGGTATAGCGGGAGCTACGAGCAGTACTTC. The full variable domain, in which reference TRBV7-3 and TRBJ2-7 provide the parts outside the CDR3, is GAGVSQTPSNKVTEKGKYVELRCDPISGHTALYWYRQSLGQGPEFLIYFQGTGAADDSGLPNDRFFAVRPEGSVSTLKIQRTERGDSAVYLCASSRYSGSYEQYFGPGTRLTVT.

The chain carries TRBV6-6 and TRBJ1-5; 7 nucleotides align to TRBD1. V lost 8 bases, J lost 2 bases, and 6 bases stayed unmatched. CDR1 is MNHNY, CDR2 SVGAGI, per germline (reference sequence). This CDR3 is built from 14 residues. The CDR3 region is CASVEGAGNQPQHF. CDR3 nucleotide sequence: TGTGCCAGCGTGGAGGGGGCAGGCAATCAGCCCCAGCATTTT.

The chain combines TRBV7-9 with TRBJ1-1; 7 bases are shared with TRBD1. Per the germline V gene, CDR1 is SEHNR and CDR2 is FQNEAQ (reference sequence). Trimming cost V 5 bases and J 5 bases; bases outside gene matches: 11. CDR3 length: 15 amino acids. CDR3 nucleotides: TGTGCCAGCAGCCTGATGCAGGGGGGTAAGACTGAAGCTTTCTTT. Amino acid sequence: CASSLMQGGKTEAFF.

The CDR3 sequence: CASSDGSGLWQPQHF. The DNA for the CDR3 is TGTGCCAGCAGTGATGGGTCAGGGCTTTGGCAGCCCCAGCATTTT. J is TRBJ1-5 and V is TRBV28; D is perhaps TRBD1 (5 bases). V lost 5 bases, J lost 7 bases, and 18 bases lay in between. The CDR3 runs to 15 residues. CDR1 and CDR2 from the germline V gene are MDHEN and SYDVKM.

This chain links TRBV5-1 with TRBJ1-1; D is uncertain. The CDR3 length is 16 residues. CDR1 SGHRS and CDR2 YFSETQ come from the germline V gene. V was trimmed by 2 bases and J by 0 bases, leaving 14 bases between them. CDR3 residues: CASSFGGGPMNTEAFF. For the CDR3, the DNA is TGCGCCAGCAGCTTCGGTGGCGGGCCGATGAACACTGAAGCTTTCTTT.

The chain uses TRBV28 and TRBJ2-3, with 12 bases aligning to TRBD2. Germline V gives CDR1 MDHEN, CDR2 SYDVKM. This CDR3 spans 13 amino acids. V lost 8 bases to trimming and J lost 7 bases; unmatched junction nucleotides: 4. CDR3 sequence reads: CASLTSGSHTQYF. CDR3 sequence (DNA): TGTGCCAGCCTGACTAGCGGGAGCCATACGCAGTATTTT.

The chain uses TRBV7-9 and TRBJ2-6; D is unresolved. Trimming took off 3 bases at V and 1 base at J, with 10 bases between the two ends. Germline CDR1 SEHNR, CDR2 FQNEAQ (reference sequence). CDR3 size: 16 residues. The CDR3 protein is CASSLIDKSGANVLTF. DNA of the CDR3: TGTGCCAGCAGCTTGATAGACAAATCTGGGGCCAACGTCCTGACTTTC.

This chain links TRBV4-1 with TRBJ2-4; the D is unclear. Trimming removed 0 bases from V and 11 bases from J, with 14 bases in between. The germline CDR1 and CDR2 sequences are MGHRA and YSYEKL. CDR3 length: 14 residues. This CDR3 is CASSQDGSQNLQYF. Here the CDR3 DNA reads TGCGCCAGCAGCCAAGATGGCTCGCAGAACCTTCAGTACTTC.

CDR3 sequence reads: CASRRLMNTGELFF. In DNA form, the CDR3 reads TGTGCCAGCAGGAGACTGATGAACACCGGGGAGCTGTTTTTT. The chain is built from TRBV28 and TRBJ2-2, with unresolved D. The V end was cut by 6 bases, the J end by 1 base, with 9 bases between. The CDR3 is 14 residues long. CDR1 is MDHEN and CDR2 is SYDVKM in the germline V gene.

The CDR3 DNA reads as TGTGCCAGCAGCGCCGCTAGGACTAGCGGGAGGGCCACAGATACGCAGTATTTT. This codes for CASSAARTSGRATDTQYF. This chain links TRBV21-1 with TRBJ2-3; the table calls TRBD2, which could not be checked here. TRBV21-1 is given as a pseudogene. There are 18 residues in the CDR3.